This T cell receptor beta chain was captured in a study of T cell clones after liver transplantation. For the study at large: Liver transplant recipients had immunosuppression withdrawal attempted within 2 years.

V lost 6 bases and J lost 0, with 12 bases in between. The CDR3 runs to 15 residues. Per the germline V gene, CDR1 is LNHDA and CDR2 is SQIVND (reference sequence). This clone was recorded only once. What it binds is unknown. Findings of the study overall: Circulating graft-donor-reactive CD4 TCRbeta sequences fell significantly post-transplant in 5 of 8 subjects. Compared with third party-reactive sequences, donor-reactive ones declined more, independent of withdrawal success. In a couple of subjects, few donor cells limited the measurable donor-reactive repertoire.

The protocol was immunoSEQ multiplex PCR, while the TCRdb copy is restricted to in-frame clones and leaves out a portion. The table has roughly 100,000 clones, 80% to 85% seen once; the top ten hold about 0.89%. The TCR sequence derives from a human donor who received a liver transplant. The rearrangement uses TRBV19 and TRBJ1-3; D unresolved. The sample in question was CD4+ T cells from blood, obtained before liver transplant. CDR3 DNA sequence: TGTGCCAGTAGCCCTGGTTTGAGCTCTGGAAACACCATATATTTT. This encodes CASSPGLSSGNTIYF.